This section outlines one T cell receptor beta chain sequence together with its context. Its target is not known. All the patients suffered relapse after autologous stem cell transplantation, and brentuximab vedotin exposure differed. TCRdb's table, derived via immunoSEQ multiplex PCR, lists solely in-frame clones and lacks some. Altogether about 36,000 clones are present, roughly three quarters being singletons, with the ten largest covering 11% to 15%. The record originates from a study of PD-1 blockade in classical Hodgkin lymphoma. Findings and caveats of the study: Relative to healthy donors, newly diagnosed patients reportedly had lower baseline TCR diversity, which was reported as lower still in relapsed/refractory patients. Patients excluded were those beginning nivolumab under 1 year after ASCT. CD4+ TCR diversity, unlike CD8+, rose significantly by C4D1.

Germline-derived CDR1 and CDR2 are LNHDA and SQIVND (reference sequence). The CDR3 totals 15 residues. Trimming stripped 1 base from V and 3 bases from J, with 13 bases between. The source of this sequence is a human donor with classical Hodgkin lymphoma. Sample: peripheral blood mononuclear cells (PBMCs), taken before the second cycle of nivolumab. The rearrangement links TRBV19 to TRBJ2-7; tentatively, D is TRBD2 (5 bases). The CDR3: CASSIGTAALYEQYF. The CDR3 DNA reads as TGTGCCAGTAGTATAGGAACAGCGGCTCTCTACGAGCAGTACTTC.